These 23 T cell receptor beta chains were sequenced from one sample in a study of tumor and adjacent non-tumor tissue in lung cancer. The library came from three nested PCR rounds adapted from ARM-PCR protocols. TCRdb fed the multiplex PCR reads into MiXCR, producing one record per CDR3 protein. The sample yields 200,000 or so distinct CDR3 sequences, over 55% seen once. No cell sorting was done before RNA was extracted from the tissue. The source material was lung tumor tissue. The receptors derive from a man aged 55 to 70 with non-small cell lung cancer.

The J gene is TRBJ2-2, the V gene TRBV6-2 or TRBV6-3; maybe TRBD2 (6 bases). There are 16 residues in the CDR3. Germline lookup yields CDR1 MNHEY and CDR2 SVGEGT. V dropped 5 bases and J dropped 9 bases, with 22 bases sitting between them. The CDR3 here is CASSPSRERRSWELFF. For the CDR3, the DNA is TGTGCCAGCAGTCCCTCCCGGGAGAGACGAAGCTGGGAGCTGTTTTTT.

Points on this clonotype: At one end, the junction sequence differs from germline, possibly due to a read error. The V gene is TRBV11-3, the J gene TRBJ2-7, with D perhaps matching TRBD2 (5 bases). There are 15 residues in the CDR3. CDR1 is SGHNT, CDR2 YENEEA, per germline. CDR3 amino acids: CASSAGDKGEYEQYF. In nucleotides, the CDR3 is TGTGCGAGCAGCGCGGGCGACAAGGGTGAATACGAGCAGTACTTC.

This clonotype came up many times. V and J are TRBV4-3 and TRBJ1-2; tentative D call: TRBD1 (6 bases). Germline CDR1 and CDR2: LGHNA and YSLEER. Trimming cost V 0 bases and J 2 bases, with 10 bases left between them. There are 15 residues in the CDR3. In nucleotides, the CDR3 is TGCGCCAGCAGCCAAGAGGGAGGGGGGAACTATGGCTACACCTTC. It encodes CASSQEGGGNYGYTF.

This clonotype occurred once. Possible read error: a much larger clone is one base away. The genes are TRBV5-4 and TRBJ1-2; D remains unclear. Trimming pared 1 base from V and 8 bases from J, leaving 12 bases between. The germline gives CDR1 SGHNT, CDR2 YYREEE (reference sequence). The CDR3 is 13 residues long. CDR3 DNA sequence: TGTGCCAGCAGCTTGATGAGGGCGCGGGGCTACACCTTC. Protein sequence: CASSLMRARGYTF.

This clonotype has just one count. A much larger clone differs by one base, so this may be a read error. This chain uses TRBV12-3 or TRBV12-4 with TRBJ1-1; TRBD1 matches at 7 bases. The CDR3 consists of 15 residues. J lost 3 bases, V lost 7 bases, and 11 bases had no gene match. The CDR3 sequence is CASTQLTGRDTEAFF. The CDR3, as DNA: TGTGCCAGCACCCAACTGACAGGGCGGGACACTGAAGCTTTCTTT.

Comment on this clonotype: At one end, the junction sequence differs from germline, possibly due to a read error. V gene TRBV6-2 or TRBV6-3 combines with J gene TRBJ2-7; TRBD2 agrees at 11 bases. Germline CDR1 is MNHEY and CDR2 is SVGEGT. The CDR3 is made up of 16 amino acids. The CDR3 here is CASSTQTSGRSHEQYF. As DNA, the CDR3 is TGTGCCAGCAGTACCCAAACTAGCGGGAGAAGCCACGAGCAATACTTC.

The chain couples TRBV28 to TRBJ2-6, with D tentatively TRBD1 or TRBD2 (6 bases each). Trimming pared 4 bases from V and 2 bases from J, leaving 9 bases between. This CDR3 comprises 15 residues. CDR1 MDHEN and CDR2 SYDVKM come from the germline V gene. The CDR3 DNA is TGTGCCAGCAGTTACGGGGGCGCTGGGGCCAACGTCCTGACTTTC. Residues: CASSYGGAGANVLTF.

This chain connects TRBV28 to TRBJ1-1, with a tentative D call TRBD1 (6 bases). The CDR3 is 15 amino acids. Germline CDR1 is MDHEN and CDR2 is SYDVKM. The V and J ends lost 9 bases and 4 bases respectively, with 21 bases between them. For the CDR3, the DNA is TGTGCCAGTAGCTTAGCGGGGGGCGCCGGCACTGAAGCTTTCTTT. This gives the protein CASSLAGGAGTEAFF.

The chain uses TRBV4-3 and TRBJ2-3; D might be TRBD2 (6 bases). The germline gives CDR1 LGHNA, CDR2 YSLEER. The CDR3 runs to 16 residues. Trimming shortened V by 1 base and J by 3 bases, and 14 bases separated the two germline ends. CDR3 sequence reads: CASSQGDGRGTDTQYF. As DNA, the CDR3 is TGCGCCAGCAGCCAAGGGGACGGGAGAGGGACAGATACGCAGTATTTT.

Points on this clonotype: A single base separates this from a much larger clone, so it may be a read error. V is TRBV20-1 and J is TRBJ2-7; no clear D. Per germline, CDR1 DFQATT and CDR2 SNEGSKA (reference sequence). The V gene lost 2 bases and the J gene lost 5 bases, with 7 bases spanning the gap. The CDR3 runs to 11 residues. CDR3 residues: CSARWDNEQYF. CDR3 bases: TGCAGTGCTAGATGGGATAACGAGCAGTACTTC.

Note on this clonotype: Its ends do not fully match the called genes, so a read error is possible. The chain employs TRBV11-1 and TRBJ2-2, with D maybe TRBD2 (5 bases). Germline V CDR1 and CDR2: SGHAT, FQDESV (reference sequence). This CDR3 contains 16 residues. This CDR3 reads CASSFYAVRSTGELFF. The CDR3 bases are TGTGCCAGCAGCTTCTACGCGGTGCGAAGCACCGGGGAACTGTTTTTT.

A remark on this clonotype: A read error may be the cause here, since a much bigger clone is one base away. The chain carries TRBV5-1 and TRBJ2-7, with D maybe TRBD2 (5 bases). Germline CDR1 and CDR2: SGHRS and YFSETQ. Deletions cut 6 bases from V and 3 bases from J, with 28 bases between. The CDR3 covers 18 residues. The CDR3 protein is CASIPQRLVGVFVYEQYF. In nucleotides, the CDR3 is TGCGCCAGCATCCCACAGAGGCTCGTGGGAGTATTCGTCTACGAGCAGTACTTC.

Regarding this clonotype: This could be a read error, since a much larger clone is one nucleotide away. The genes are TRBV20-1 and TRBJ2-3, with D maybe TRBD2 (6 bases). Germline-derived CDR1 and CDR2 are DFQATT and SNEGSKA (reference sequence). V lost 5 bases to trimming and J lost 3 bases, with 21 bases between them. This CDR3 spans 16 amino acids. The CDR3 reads CSAQTPGLAVTDTQYF. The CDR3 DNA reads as TGCAGTGCTCAAACGCCGGGACTGGCAGTAACAGATACGCAGTATTTT.

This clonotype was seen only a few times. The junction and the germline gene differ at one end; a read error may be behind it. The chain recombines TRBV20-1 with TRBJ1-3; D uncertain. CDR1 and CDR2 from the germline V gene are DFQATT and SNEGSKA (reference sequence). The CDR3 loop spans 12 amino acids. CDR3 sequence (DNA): TGTAGTGCTCGGAGACCTGGAAACACCGTATATTTT. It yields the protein CSARRPGNTVYF.

CDR3 nucleotides: TGTGCCAGCAGCTTCTGGGGGTCGAGAGATAGAACCGGGGAGCTGTTTTTT. Amino acid sequence: CASSFWGSRDRTGELFF. V is TRBV11-3 and J is TRBJ2-2; D may correspond to TRBD1 or TRBD2 (5 bases each). The CDR3 is 17 residues long. Germline assignment: CDR1 SGHNT and CDR2 YENEEA. Between the trimmed V and J ends, which lost 3 bases and 5 bases, there was a span of 19 bases.

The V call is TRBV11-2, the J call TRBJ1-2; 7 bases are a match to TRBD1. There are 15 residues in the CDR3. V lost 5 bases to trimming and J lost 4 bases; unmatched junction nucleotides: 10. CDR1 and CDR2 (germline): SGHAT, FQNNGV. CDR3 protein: CASSMSGTEIYGYTF. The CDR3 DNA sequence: TGTGCCAGCAGCATGAGTGGGACAGAGATCTATGGCTACACCTTC. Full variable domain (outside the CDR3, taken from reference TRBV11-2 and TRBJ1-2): EAGVAQSPRYKIIEKRQSVAFWCNPISGHATLYWYQQILGQGPKLLIQFQNNGVVDDSQLPKDRFSAERLKGVDSTLKIQPAKLEDSAVYLCASSMSGTEIYGYTFGSGTRLTVV.

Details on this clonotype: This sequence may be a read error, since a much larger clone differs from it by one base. Written as DNA, the CDR3 is TGCAGCGTTAAAAAAGGGGGGGCGGTCTACAATGAGCAGTTCTTC. It specifies CSVKKGGAVYNEQFF. V usage is TRBV29-1 and J usage is TRBJ2-1; D is possibly TRBD2 (7 bases). Trimming pared 5 bases from V and 3 bases from J, leaving 17 bases between. CDR3 size: 15 residues. Germline assignment: CDR1 SQVTM and CDR2 ANQGSEA.

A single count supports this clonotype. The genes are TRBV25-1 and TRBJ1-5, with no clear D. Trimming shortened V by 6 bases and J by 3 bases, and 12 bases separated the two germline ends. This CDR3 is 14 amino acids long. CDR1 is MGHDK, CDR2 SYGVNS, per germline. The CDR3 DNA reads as TGTGCCAGCAGAAAAGACAACCACAATCAGCCCCAGCATTTT. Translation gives CASRKDNHNQPQHF.

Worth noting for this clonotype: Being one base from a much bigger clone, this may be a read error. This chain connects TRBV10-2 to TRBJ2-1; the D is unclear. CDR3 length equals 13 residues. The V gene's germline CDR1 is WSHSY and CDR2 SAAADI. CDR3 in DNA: TGCGCCAGCAGTTTGAGCTCCTACAATGAGAAGTTCTTC. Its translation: CASSLSSYNEKFF.

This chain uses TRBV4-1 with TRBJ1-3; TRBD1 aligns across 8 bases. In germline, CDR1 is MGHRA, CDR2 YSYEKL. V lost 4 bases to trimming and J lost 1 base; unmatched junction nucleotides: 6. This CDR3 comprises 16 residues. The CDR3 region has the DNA TGCGCCAGCAGCCTCACAGACAGGGGATCTGGAAACACCATATATTTT. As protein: CASSLTDRGSGNTIYF.

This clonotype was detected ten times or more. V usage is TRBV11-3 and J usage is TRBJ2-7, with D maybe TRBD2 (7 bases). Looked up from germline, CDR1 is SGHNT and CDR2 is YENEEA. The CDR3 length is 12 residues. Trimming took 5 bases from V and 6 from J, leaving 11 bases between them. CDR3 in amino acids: CASSPGEGEQYF. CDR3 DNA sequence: TGTGCCAGCAGCCCAGGGGAGGGCGAGCAGTACTTC.

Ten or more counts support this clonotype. The CDR3 is CASSFGTRADTQYF. The CDR3 bases are TGTGCCAGCAGCTTCGGGACTAGGGCAGATACGCAGTATTTT. J is TRBJ2-3 and V is TRBV11-2; TRBD2 matches at 8 bases. V gave up 3 bases and J gave up 4 bases; unmatched junction bases: 3. The germline V gene has CDR1 SGHAT and CDR2 FQNNGV. The length of the CDR3 is 14 residues.

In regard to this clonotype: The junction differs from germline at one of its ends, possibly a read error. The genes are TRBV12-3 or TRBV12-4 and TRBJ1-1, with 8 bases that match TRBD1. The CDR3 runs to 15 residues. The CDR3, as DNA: TGTGCGAGCACCCAACGGACAGGGCGGGACACTGAAGTTTTCTTT. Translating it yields CASTQRTGRDTEVFF.